This T cell receptor beta chain derives from a study of identical twins. The CDR3 sequence is 15 residues long. CDR1 is SGHKS and CDR2 is YYEKEE in the germline V gene (reference sequence). V was clipped by 1 base and J by 7 bases; unmatched bases: 7. A universal primer site was added by template switching, and unique molecular identifiers were carried by the cDNA. TCRdb ran MiXCR on the 5' RACE reads and lists one entry per CDR3 protein. The sample lists some 790,000 distinct CDR3 sequences, 15% to 20% occurring once. This clonotype has just a few counts. The same specimen was also included in a second study, on T cells expressing NK-cell markers. As reported in that work: Once again these clonotypes came out on top in the CD3+CD56-NKG2C+ fraction of several donors.

The source material was PBMCs. This sequence originates from a woman aged 18-30 years in good health. The chain recombines TRBV5-5 with TRBJ2-2; TRBD1 matches at 7 bases. CDR3 nucleotide sequence: TGTGCCAGCAGCTTGTGGGACAGTCGGATCGGGGAGCTGTTTTTT. Its translation: CASSLWDSRIGELFF.